The TCR beta chain described here comes from a study of glioma-infiltrating T cells. The study's findings and limits: Tissue-blood divergence was below expectation in non-neoplastic patients, above in gliomas.

The CDR3 covers 14 residues. V dropped 5 bases and J dropped 11; count of bases not matched to a gene: 10. Germline CDR1 reads LNHNV; CDR2 reads YYDKDF (reference sequence). About this clonotype: Its target is not known.

Using RNA template, CDR3s of TCR alpha and beta were amplified with iRepertoire arm-PCR. Each CDR3 protein is one row after TCRdb ran MiXCR on the multiplex PCR reads. The repertoire consists of some 93,000 distinct CDR3 sequences, with approximately 40% occurring once and the leading ten covering 35% to 45%. Sequenced input: glioma tissue, nonneoplastic brain tissue, or PBMCs (not recorded which). The receptor comes from a human donor with low-grade glioma or glioblastoma, undergoing nonglioma brain surgery, or in good health (not recorded which). The chain is built from TRBV15 and TRBJ2-5; 11 positions match TRBD1. Here the CDR3 reads CATSGDRGRNEQYF. CDR3 sequence (DNA): TGTGCCACCAGCGGGGACAGGGGGAGAAATGAGCAGTACTTC.